The rows below give T cell receptor beta chains drawn from one sample of a study of blood T cell repertoires in COVID-19. The method was immunoSEQ multiplex PCR; TCRdb's version includes in-frame clones alone and lacks a portion of them. This table has about 91,000 clones, approximately 80% appearing once. The sequencing sample was made of peripheral blood. The receptors shown here come from a man aged 70-80 years with acute or convalescent COVID-19. CDR3s include the opening cysteine and the closing phenylalanine or tryptophan. A D gene is named only where the DNA matches it firmly. Clone size appears in some rows only: once, few, many, or a class for an expanded clone.

j_call: TRBJ1-4
d_call: TRBD1
v_call: TRBV4-1
clone_size: -
cdr3_nt: TGCGCCAGCAGCCGAAGTTATGACAGGGCGGCGGTGAAACTGTTTTTT
cdr3_aa: CASSRSYDRAAVKLFF

j_call: TRBJ1-5
d_call: TRBD1
v_call: TRBV7-8
clone_size: -
cdr3_nt: TGTGCCAGCAGCCTAGAGGGACAGATGATTCAGCCCCAGCATTTT
cdr3_aa: CASSLEGQMIQPQHF

j_call: TRBJ2-5
d_call: TRBD1
v_call: TRBV6-1
clone_size: -
cdr3_nt: TGTGCCAGCAGTGCAGGGACAGGGGCGTACCAAGAGACCCAGTACTTC
cdr3_aa: CASSAGTGAYQETQYF

j_call: TRBJ2-3
d_call: -
v_call: TRBV5-8
clone_size: -
cdr3_nt: TGTGCCAGCAGCTTGGACAGTTCAGATACGCAGTATTTT
cdr3_aa: CASSLDSSDTQYF

j_call: TRBJ1-1
d_call: -
v_call: TRBV2
clone_size: -
cdr3_nt: TGTGCCAGCAGTGAACTTGCTAGGGGCGAAGCTTTCTTT
cdr3_aa: CASSELARGEAFF

j_call: TRBJ2-1
d_call: -
v_call: TRBV9
clone_size: -
cdr3_nt: TGTGCCAGCAGCGTGGGAGAGCGTAGTTTCTACAATGAGCAGTTCTTC
cdr3_aa: CASSVGERSFYNEQFF

j_call: TRBJ1-5
d_call: -
v_call: TRBV5-1
clone_size: -
cdr3_nt: TGCGCCAGCAGCTGGGGGGACCGCAATCAGCCCCAGCATTTT
cdr3_aa: CASSWGDRNQPQHF

j_call: TRBJ1-2
d_call: -
v_call: TRBV30
clone_size: few
cdr3_nt: TGTGCCTGGAGTGTAGAGGGCCGGAGAGTTCATGGCTACACCTTC
cdr3_aa: CAWSVEGRRVHGYTF

j_call: TRBJ2-5
d_call: TRBD1
v_call: TRBV2
clone_size: -
cdr3_nt: TGTGCCAGCAGGAACGAGGCAGGGGGCCGGGAGACCCAGTACTTC
cdr3_aa: CASRNEAGGRETQYF

j_call: TRBJ2-5
d_call: TRBD2
v_call: TRBV2
clone_size: -
cdr3_nt: TGTGCCAGCCAAGCGGGGGGAGGAGAGACCCAGTACTTC
cdr3_aa: CASQAGGGETQYF

j_call: TRBJ1-2
d_call: TRBD1
v_call: TRBV12-3/TRBV12-4
clone_size: -
cdr3_nt: TGTGCCAGCAGTCTGGACAGGAGCAGCTACACCTTC
cdr3_aa: CASSLDRSSYTF

j_call: TRBJ2-3
d_call: -
v_call: TRBV2
clone_size: -
cdr3_nt: TGTGCCAGCAGTCCCGGGACTGGCTTAACCCTGGATACGCAGTATTTT
cdr3_aa: CASSPGTGLTLDTQYF

j_call: TRBJ1-1
d_call: -
v_call: TRBV6-6
clone_size: once
cdr3_nt: TGTGCCAGCAACCAGGACAGATTGAACACTGAAGCTTTCTTT
cdr3_aa: CASNQDRLNTEAFF

j_call: TRBJ1-2
d_call: TRBD1
v_call: TRBV7-9
clone_size: -
cdr3_nt: TGTGCCAGCAGCCAGGACAGGGCGAACACCCTCTCCTATGGCTACACCTTC
cdr3_aa: CASSQDRANTLSYGYTF

j_call: TRBJ2-7
d_call: -
v_call: TRBV20-1
clone_size: -
cdr3_nt: TGCAGTGCTAGTTCAGGGTCCGAGCAGTACTTC
cdr3_aa: CSASSGSEQYF

j_call: TRBJ1-4
d_call: -
v_call: TRBV6-5
clone_size: -
cdr3_nt: TGTGCCAGCCGGTCAGACTTAAATGAAAAACTGTTTTTT
cdr3_aa: CASRSDLNEKLFF

j_call: TRBJ2-5
d_call: -
v_call: TRBV7-8
clone_size: -
cdr3_nt: TGTGCCAGCAGCCGAGCAACGGCGGGCCAAGAGACCCAGTACTTC
cdr3_aa: CASSRATAGQETQYF

j_call: TRBJ1-4
d_call: TRBD1
v_call: TRBV7-6
clone_size: few
cdr3_nt: TGTGCCAGCAGCGGGACAGGGCCAGGGCTTAATGAAAAACTGTTTTTT
cdr3_aa: CASSGTGPGLNEKLFF

j_call: TRBJ2-3
d_call: TRBD2
v_call: TRBV7-3
clone_size: -
cdr3_nt: TGTGCCAGCAGCCCGGGTGGGCTAGCGGTACAACAGCAGTATTTT
cdr3_aa: CASSPGGLAVQQQYF

j_call: TRBJ2-7
d_call: TRBD1
v_call: TRBV29-1
clone_size: -
cdr3_nt: TGCAGCGTTGACACGAACAGGGGTCTCAGGAACGAGCAGTACTTC
cdr3_aa: CSVDTNRGLRNEQYF

j_call: TRBJ1-4
d_call: -
v_call: TRBV30
clone_size: -
cdr3_nt: TGTGGGGTTAGGAATCTCGCGGCTAATGAAAAACTGTTTTTT
cdr3_aa: CGVRNLAANEKLFF

j_call: TRBJ2-5
d_call: -
v_call: TRBV5-1
clone_size: -
cdr3_nt: TGCGCCAGCAGCTCTCGAGAACAGGGAAACCAAGAGACCCAGTACTTC
cdr3_aa: CASSSREQGNQETQYF

j_call: TRBJ1-5
d_call: -
v_call: TRBV5-6
clone_size: few
cdr3_nt: TGTGCCAGCAGCTTCACTAAGGGGGTTTATAGCAATCAGCCCCAGCATTTT
cdr3_aa: CASSFTKGVYSNQPQHF

j_call: TRBJ2-5
d_call: -
v_call: TRBV7-8
clone_size: -
cdr3_nt: TGTGCCAGCAGCTTAGCGGTGGACTACCAAGAGACCCAGTACTTC
cdr3_aa: CASSLAVDYQETQYF

j_call: TRBJ2-7
d_call: -
v_call: TRBV29-1
clone_size: -
cdr3_nt: TGCAGCGTTGAAGTAGGCAGGGGCTCCTACGAGCAGTACTTC
cdr3_aa: CSVEVGRGSYEQYF

j_call: TRBJ2-5
d_call: -
v_call: TRBV5-1
clone_size: -
cdr3_nt: TGCGCCAGCAGTGGAGTAGCGGTGTACGGGGAGACCCAGTACTTC
cdr3_aa: CASSGVAVYGETQYF

j_call: TRBJ2-7
d_call: TRBD1
v_call: TRBV28
clone_size: -
cdr3_nt: TGTGCCAGCAGATTAGGGACAGTTACCTACGAGCAGTACTTC
cdr3_aa: CASRLGTVTYEQYF

j_call: TRBJ1-2
d_call: -
v_call: TRBV28
clone_size: once
cdr3_nt: TGTGCCAGCAGTTTAAGGGGGGGACCTCCCGTTCTCAACTATGGCTACACCTTC
cdr3_aa: CASSLRGGPPVLNYGYTF